The text below deals with one T cell receptor (beta chain). The antigen remains undetermined. PCR was performed a second time for about 6 to 11 cycles using a sample-barcoded 5' primer and a J-beta primer mix. TCRdb re-called the 5' RACE reads with MiXCR, one entry per CDR3 protein. The sample contains approximately 670,000 distinct CDR3 sequences, 40% to 50% of which appear only once. This specimen comes from a study of blood T cells in healthy people across ages. Study in general: Capture via template switching afforded approximately one barcoded beta molecule per two T cells.

The V gene lost 7 bases and the J gene lost 7 bases, with 14 bases spanning the gap. The germline CDR1 and CDR2 sequences are SQVTM and ANQGSEA. The CDR3 contains 12 residues. Study-wide findings and caveats: TCR beta diversity, measured per million T cells, fell in a roughly linear way with age.

This sequence joins TRBV29-1 and TRBJ1-5, with a weak D call TRBD1 (6 bases). The sequencing input was blood. The clonotype comes from an elderly man in good health. CDR3 residues: CSASGAGQPQHF. CDR3 in DNA: TGCAGCGCCTCGGGGGCGGGCCAGCCCCAGCATTTT.